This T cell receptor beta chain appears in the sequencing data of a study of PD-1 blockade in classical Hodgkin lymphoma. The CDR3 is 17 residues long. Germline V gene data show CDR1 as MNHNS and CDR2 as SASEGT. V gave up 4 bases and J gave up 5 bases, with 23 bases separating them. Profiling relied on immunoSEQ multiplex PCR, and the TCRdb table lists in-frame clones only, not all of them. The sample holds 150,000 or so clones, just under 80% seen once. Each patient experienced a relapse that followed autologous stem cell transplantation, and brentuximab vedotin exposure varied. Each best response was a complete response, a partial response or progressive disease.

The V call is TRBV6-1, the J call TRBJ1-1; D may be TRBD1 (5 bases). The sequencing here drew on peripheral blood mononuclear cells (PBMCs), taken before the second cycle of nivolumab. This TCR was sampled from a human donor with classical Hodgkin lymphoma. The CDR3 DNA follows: TGTGCCAGCAGTGTGGTAGGGGTCCTCATTAGAAGGACTGAAGCTTTCTTT. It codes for CASSVVGVLIRRTEAFF.